This T cell receptor beta chain comes out of a study of regulatory T cells in long-lasting Graves disease. Per germline, CDR1 GTSNPN and CDR2 SVGIG (reference sequence). Between the trimmed V and J ends, which lost 1 base and 8 bases, there was a span of 9 bases. CDR3 size: 13 residues. HTBI primers from iRepertoire and Arm-PCR of CDR3 regions yielded the TCR beta libraries. TCRdb called the multiplex PCR reads again in MiXCR, with one record for every CDR3 protein. The sample holds over 250,000 distinct CDR3 sequences, around 23% seen once. The time point: persistent/refractory GD, antithyroid drugs over 5 years with positive TRAb. RNA from PBMCs was the source of the TCR library. Graves' disease diagnosis relied on American Thyroid Association guidelines.

This clonotype was sampled from a female donor with Graves disease. V is TRBV30 and J is TRBJ1-6, with a weak D call TRBD1 (5 bases). The sequences come from peripheral blood mononuclear cells (PBMCs), collected when the disease was refractory, from a patient treated with antithyroid drugs. The CDR3 here is CAWSGDRDSPLHF. The CDR3 DNA is TGTGCCTGGAGTGGAGACAGAGATTCACCCCTCCACTTT.